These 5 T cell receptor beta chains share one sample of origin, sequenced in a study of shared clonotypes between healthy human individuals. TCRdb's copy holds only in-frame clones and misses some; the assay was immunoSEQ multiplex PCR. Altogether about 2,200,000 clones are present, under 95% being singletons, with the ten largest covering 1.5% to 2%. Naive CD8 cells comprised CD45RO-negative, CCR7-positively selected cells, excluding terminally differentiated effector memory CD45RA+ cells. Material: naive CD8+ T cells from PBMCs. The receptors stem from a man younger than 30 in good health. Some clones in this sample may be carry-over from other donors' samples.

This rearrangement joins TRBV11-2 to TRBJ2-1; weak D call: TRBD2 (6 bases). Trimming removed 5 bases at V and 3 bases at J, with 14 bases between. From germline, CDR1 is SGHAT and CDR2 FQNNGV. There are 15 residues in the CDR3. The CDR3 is CASSGRREYYNEQFF. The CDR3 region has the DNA TGTGCCAGCAGCGGTAGACGGGAGTACTACAATGAGCAGTTCTTC.

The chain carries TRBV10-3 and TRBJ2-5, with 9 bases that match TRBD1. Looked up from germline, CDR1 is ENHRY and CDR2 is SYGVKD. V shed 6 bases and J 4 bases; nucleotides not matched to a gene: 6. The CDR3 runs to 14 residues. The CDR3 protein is CAIREGQGGETQYF. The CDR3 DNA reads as TGTGCCATCAGGGAGGGACAGGGAGGAGAGACCCAGTACTTC.

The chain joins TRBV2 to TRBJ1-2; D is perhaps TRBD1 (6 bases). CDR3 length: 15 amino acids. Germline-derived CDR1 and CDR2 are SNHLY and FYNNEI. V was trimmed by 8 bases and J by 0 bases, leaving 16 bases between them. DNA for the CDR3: TGTGCCAGCTCCAGTCGGGGGGACACTAACTATGGCTACACCTTC. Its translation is CASSSRGDTNYGYTF.

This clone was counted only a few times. The CDR3 here is CASSIIAGDYEQYF. CDR3 nucleotide sequence: TGTGCCAGTAGTATAATAGCGGGGGATTACGAGCAGTACTTC. J is TRBJ2-7 and V is TRBV19; 9 bases agree with TRBD2. Per germline, CDR1 LNHDA and CDR2 SQIVND (reference sequence). The CDR3 extends over 14 amino acids. J gave up 4 bases and V 2 bases, and 3 bases lay outside the gene matches.

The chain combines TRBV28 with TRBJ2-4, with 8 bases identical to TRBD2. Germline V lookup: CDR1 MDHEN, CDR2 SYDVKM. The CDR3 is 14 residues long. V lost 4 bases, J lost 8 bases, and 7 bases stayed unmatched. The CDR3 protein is CASSSDSGSDIQYF. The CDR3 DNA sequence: TGTGCCAGCAGTTCGGACAGCGGGAGTGACATTCAGTACTTC.